This T cell receptor (beta chain) was captured in a study of shared clonotypes between healthy human individuals (TCRdb year 2020). Background for the entire study: The cohort comprised a couple of women and a few men aged 18 to 49 years. Per donor, three plates each were used for CD4 naive and CD4 memory, two for CD8 naive, and one for CD8 memory. Blood TCR repertoires of about 5 healthy adults were deeply sequenced to estimate repertoire size and the extent of clonotype sharing between individuals. To increase sequencing depth and limit assay-specific biases, TCR repertoire library preparation and sequencing were carried out by different laboratories using diverse techniques. Leukapheresis yielded between about 0.94 and 10 billion PBMCs per donor. Findings and caveats that apply to the study as a whole: Compared with non-shared clonotypes, clonotypes shared by all four sorted-subset donors had higher generation probabilities. Pairwise subsampling led to the expectation that sequencing depth would affect the degree of clonotype sharing among donors. Rarefaction of sorted-subset datasets indicated incomplete sequencing despite the large sequencing depth. Sampling was restricted to blood, and TCR repertoires in tissue are likely to differ from TCR repertoires in blood. Larger estimated clonotype richness was generally found for naive subsets than for memory subsets. When several donors were compared, the shared fraction of clonotypes was about 5% for naive CD4, around 4% for naive CD8, more than 2% for memory CD4, and less than 0.45% for memory CD8. Because the study included only a small number of donors, the genetic and exposure-history diversity represented was limited.

CDR1 and CDR2 were assigned from the germline V gene as SNHLY and FYNNEI. The CDR3, from cysteine to phenylalanine, totals 13 residues. Of the read, only the CDR3 DNA is kept; its 39 bases are in frame from base 1. Between the V and J ends, shortened by 7 bases and 3 bases respectively, the junction contains 13 bases. Worth noting for this clone: The clone's antigen remains unknown. It has no much larger one-base neighbor in the sample; base qualities were not kept.

Using the deep immunoSEQ assay, multiplex PCR amplified TCR CDR3 regions from genomic DNA. For each cell subset, the extracted genomic DNA was distributed evenly across all wells of several immunoSEQ 96-well plates, and each plate served as one replicate. For sorted subsets, each replicate PCR was loaded with 200 ng genomic DNA, equivalent to 30,000 or so T cell genomes. The purified libraries were quantified using a Qubit 3.0 fluorometer, sized with a Bioanalyzer 2100, and then quantified again using the KAPA Library Quantification kit. Every immunoSEQ 96-well plate was sequenced on a separate single-read 150-cycle Illumina NextSeq 550 flow cell. From the authors' description of their analysis: Because only junctional sequences without quality scores were contained in the immunoSEQ output, filtering matching that applied to full-length reads could not be performed. To assign V/J genes and CDR3, sequences were annotated against IMGT germline references using PyIR, a Python wrapper for IgBLAST v1.9. Reads with weak V/J assignments (E-value above 1e-6), missing CDR3, stop codons, out-of-frame junctions, or ambiguous translated residues were removed. V3J clonotypes were defined as sequences sharing an identical inferred V gene, J gene, and CDR3 amino acid sequence. The percentage overlap between two repertoires was calculated by dividing the number of shared unique clonotypes by the size of the smaller repertoire. RTK rarefaction, the Chao1 estimator, and Recon v2.1 estimates of unobserved clonotypes were used to assess repertoire richness. OLGA was used to compute generation probabilities for all TCRbeta clonotypes that the gDNA method yielded from a handful of donors. The table was pulled from immuneACCESS by TCRdb, which kept in-frame rearrangements only. Such tables lose some clones; where checked, under half of the loss comes from unresolved V genes, and the rest has no known cause. D and trimming were read from the DNA, whereas the V and J calls and clone size are those reported in that table. The sample data list 600,000 or so clones, and 85% to 95% of these were observed just once. Jointly, the top ten make up 0.095% to 0.14% of the sample.

CD8 naive samples were CD45RO-negative cells positively selected for CCR7, giving a CD45RA+CCR7+ population that excluded TemRA cells. The donors were healthy, HIV-negative adults with no recently reported acute infections or vaccinations. All donors were Caucasian adults living in Nashville, Tennessee, USA. After blood collection by leukapheresis, PBMCs were isolated using Ficoll-Histopaque density gradient centrifugation and then cryopreserved in the vapor phase of liquid nitrogen. Analytical flow cytometry was used to check the purity and quantity of every magnetically sorted T cell population. Genomic DNA was isolated from every sorted fraction and measured by UV absorbance on a Nanodrop 2000c.

This TCR derives from a woman aged 30 to 39 in good health. Recombination connected TRBV2 to TRBJ2-7; the D segment is perhaps TRBD1 or TRBD2, each sharing 5 matched bases. The source material was naive CD8+ T cells sorted from blood. Per the publication, the cell subset or site label means: CD45RA+CCR7+. DNA sequence: TGTGCCAGCACCGGGACGGGTTACTACGAGCAGTACTTC. This gives the protein CASTGTGYYEQYF.